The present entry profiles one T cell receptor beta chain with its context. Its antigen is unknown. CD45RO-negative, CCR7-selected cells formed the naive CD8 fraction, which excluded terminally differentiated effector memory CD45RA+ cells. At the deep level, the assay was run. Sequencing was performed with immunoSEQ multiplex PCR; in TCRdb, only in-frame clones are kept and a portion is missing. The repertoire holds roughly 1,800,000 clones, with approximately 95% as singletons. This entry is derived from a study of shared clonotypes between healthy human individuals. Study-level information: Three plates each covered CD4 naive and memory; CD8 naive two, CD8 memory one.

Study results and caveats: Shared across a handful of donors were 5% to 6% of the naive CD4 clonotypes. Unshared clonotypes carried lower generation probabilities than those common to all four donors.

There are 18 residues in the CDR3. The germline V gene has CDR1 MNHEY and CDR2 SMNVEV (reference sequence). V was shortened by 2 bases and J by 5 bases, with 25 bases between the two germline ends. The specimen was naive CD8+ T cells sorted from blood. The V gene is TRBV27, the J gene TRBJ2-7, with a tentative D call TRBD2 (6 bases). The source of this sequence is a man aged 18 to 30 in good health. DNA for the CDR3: TGTGCCAGCAGTTTACAAGGGACTCCAGAGGGGAGTTTGGACGAGCAGTACTTC. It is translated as CASSLQGTPEGSLDEQYF.